Listed here are 2 T cell receptor beta chains from one sample, sequenced in a study of T cell repertoires in cytomegalovirus infection. Antigens for these TCRs are unknown. In TCRdb, the reads were re-called with MiXCR into one record per CDR3 protein. The data contain roughly 46,000 distinct CDR3 sequences, 20% of them singletons. The sample comprised PBMCs, sequenced either directly or after in vitro stimulation (not recorded which). The receptor set was obtained from a human donor in good health (CMV status not recorded). Some clones in this sample may be carry-over from other donors' samples.

There are a few counts of this clonotype. The J gene is TRBJ2-3, the V gene TRBV15, with unresolved D. Trimming removed 2 bases at V and 6 bases at J, with 6 bases between. Germline values: CDR1 LNHNV, CDR2 YYDKDF (reference sequence). This CDR3 comprises 12 residues. CDR3 sequence: CATSRNVDTQYF. The CDR3 DNA sequence: TGTGCCACCAGCAGAAACGTTGATACGCAGTATTTT. Variable domain in full (rest from reference TRBV15 and TRBJ2-3): DAMVIQNPRYQVTQFGKPVTLSCSQTLNHNVMYWYQQKSSQAPKLLFHYYDKDFNNEADTPDNFQSRRPNTSFCFLDIRSPGLGDTAMYLCATSRNVDTQYFGPGTRLTVL.

There are many counts of this clonotype. The rearrangement joins TRBV7-9 to TRBJ2-7; D gene ambiguous. V was cut by 5 bases and J by 6 bases, with 8 bases left in between. The V gene's germline CDR1 is SEHNR and CDR2 FQNEAQ (reference sequence). The length of the CDR3 is 11 residues. CDR3 DNA sequence: TGTGCCAGCAGCCTACAAAGCGAGCAGTACTTC. It specifies CASSLQSEQYF.